This T cell receptor (beta chain) is from a study of identical twins. Findings and limits, study-wide: Cross-sectional statistics underpinned the conclusions; the same donors were not followed.

A remark on this clonotype: Its antigen is currently unknown.

cDNA carried unique molecular identifiers, and a universal primer site was added by template switching. Each CDR3 protein is one row after TCRdb ran MiXCR on the 5' RACE reads. The data contain approximately 600,000 distinct CDR3 sequences, about 7.1% of them seen just once; the ten biggest clones take up 1.6%. Trimming took 3 bases from V and 6 from J, leaving 9 bases between them. This CDR3 contains 12 residues. The germline V gene has CDR1 KGHSH and CDR2 LQKENI. These data were also reused for a study on yellow fever vaccine responses in identical twins.

The source is a woman between 18 and 29 years old in good health. The chain combines TRBV18 with TRBJ2-7; no definite D call. The sequencing sample was made of PBMCs. The CDR3 is CASSPFVGEQYV. The CDR3 DNA reads as TGTGCCAGCTCACCTTTTGTTGGCGAGCAGTACGTC.